The 16 T cell receptor beta chains listed next were all sequenced from one sample in a study of T cell repertoires in cytomegalovirus infection. TCRdb recomputed calls from the reads with MiXCR, one row per CDR3 protein. The sample yields 230,000 or so distinct CDR3 sequences, 15% to 20% seen once. The specimen was CD8+ T cells from PBMCs. The origin of the receptors is a human donor in good health (CMV status not recorded). Some clones in this sample may be carry-over from other donors' samples.

This chain uses TRBV6-6 with TRBJ2-7; 7 bases fit TRBD1. V lost 0 bases and J lost 0; bases outside the gene matches: 5. The CDR3 runs 16 residues. Germline V gene data show CDR1 as MNHNY and CDR2 as SVGAGI (reference sequence). CDR3 sequence (DNA): TGTGCCAGCAGTTACTCCAACAGGGGCCTCTCCTACGAGCAGTACTTC. Encoded protein: CASSYSNRGLSYEQYF.

This clonotype came up a few times. The chain combines TRBV28 with TRBJ1-4; 10 bases are shared with TRBD1. This CDR3 is built from 17 residues. V dropped 1 base and J dropped 10; count of bases not matched to a gene: 12. Germline V gene sequence: CDR1 MDHEN, CDR2 SYDVKM. The CDR3 DNA reads as TGTGCCAGCAGTTTATTGGAGTTGGGACAGGGGAGGGGAAAACTGTTTTTT. It specifies CASSLLELGQGRGKLFF.

The chain carries TRBV4-1 and TRBJ1-1; D not resolved. The CDR3 spans 14 residues. Trimming pared 3 bases from V and 6 bases from J, leaving 14 bases between. Germline V gene lookup returns CDR1 MGHRA and CDR2 YSYEKL. The CDR3 loop is CASSHEVYGSEAFF. In DNA form, the CDR3 reads TGCGCCAGCAGCCACGAGGTGTACGGCTCTGAAGCTTTCTTT.

Here the CDR3 DNA reads TGTGCCAGCAGCACCTTTATTCCCGGGACATCGGAGGCCTATGGCTACACCTTC. Translated, it gives CASSTFIPGTSEAYGYTF. The chain links TRBV28 to TRBJ1-2, with D possibly being TRBD1 (6 bases). CDR3 length: 18 amino acids. The germline V gene encodes CDR1 MDHEN and CDR2 SYDVKM. V was pared by 6 bases and J by 4 bases, with 27 bases between.

The DNA of the CDR3 is TGTGCCAGCAGTTTAGAATTGGGAGCTAATACTAACTATGGCTACACCTTC. Protein: CASSLELGANTNYGYTF. This sequence joins TRBV12-3 or TRBV12-4 and TRBJ1-2, with no clear D. V was trimmed by 1 base and J by 0 bases, leaving 15 bases between them. The CDR3 is 17 amino acids.

Ten or more counts support this clonotype. This chain links TRBV10-3 with TRBJ1-1; D is ambiguous. From germline, CDR1 is ENHRY and CDR2 SYGVKD. Trimming removed 2 bases from V and 10 bases from J, with 20 bases in between. The CDR3 runs to 15 residues. CDR3 loop: CAISEGGQRLKVAFF. The CDR3 DNA sequence: TGTGCCATCAGTGAGGGTGGGCAGCGCCTGAAGGTAGCTTTCTTT.

This clonotype was counted ten times or more. V gene TRBV28 combines with J gene TRBJ2-7; 11 bases align to TRBD2. V lost 5 bases, J lost 1 base, and 7 bases stayed unmatched. Germline CDR1 is MDHEN and CDR2 is SYDVKM. The CDR3 is 16 amino acids. CDR3 in amino acids: CASSPILAGGSYEQYF. The CDR3 DNA sequence: TGTGCCAGCAGTCCCATTCTAGCGGGGGGATCCTACGAGCAGTACTTC.

The chain employs TRBV29-1 and TRBJ2-1; TRBD2 matches 10 bases. The CDR3 length is 17 residues. The V and J ends lost 1 base and 0 bases, in that order; junction bases with no gene match: 6. Germline-derived CDR1 and CDR2 are SQVTM and ANQGSEA. In DNA, the CDR3 is TGCAGCGTTGAAGCCCTAGCGGGGGCGAGCTCCTACAATGAGCAGTTCTTC. It is translated as CSVEALAGASSYNEQFF.

This clonotype was counted at least ten times. This sequence joins TRBV6-5 and TRBJ2-3; D is uncertain. There are 11 residues in the CDR3. Germline V gives CDR1 MNHEY, CDR2 SVGAGI. V gave up 0 bases and J gave up 10 bases, with 5 bases separating them. Here the CDR3 reads CASSYSGSQYF. The CDR3 DNA reads TGTGCCAGCAGTTACTCAGGGTCGCAGTATTTT.

This clonotype was observed a handful of times. This chain connects TRBV28 to TRBJ2-3, with D tentatively TRBD2 (5 bases). This CDR3 is built from 13 residues. Trimming left V 3 bases short and J 6 bases short, with 10 bases between. Germline assignment: CDR1 MDHEN and CDR2 SYDVKM. The CDR3 DNA reads TGTGCCAGCAGTTTGGATCCGGGGGATACGCAGTATTTT. It codes for CASSLDPGDTQYF.

This clonotype has a handful of counts. This chain uses TRBV5-1 with TRBJ1-1, with D possibly TRBD1 on 6 matching bases. Looked up from germline, CDR1 is SGHRS and CDR2 is YFSETQ. The CDR3 runs to 17 residues. Trimming took 1 base from V and 0 from J, leaving 16 bases between them. CDR3 sequence (DNA): TGCGCCAGCAGCTTGCCATGGGGGGCCGAAATGAACACTGAAGCTTTCTTT. Its translation is CASSLPWGAEMNTEAFF.

The chain uses TRBV29-1 and TRBJ2-5; 8 nucleotides line up with TRBD1. The CDR3 has 13 amino acids. V dropped 6 bases and J dropped 7; count of bases not matched to a gene: 10. From germline, CDR1 is SQVTM and CDR2 ANQGSEA. The CDR3 loop reads CSVPGQVEGTQYF. CDR3 DNA sequence: TGCAGCGTGCCGGGACAGGTCGAAGGGACCCAGTACTTC. Full variable domain (missing parts from reference TRBV29-1 and TRBJ2-5): SAVISQKPSRDICQRGTSLTIQCQVDSQVTMMFWYRQQPGQSLTLIATANQGSEATYESGFVIDKFPISRPNLTFSTLTVSNMSPEDSSIYLCSVPGQVEGTQYFGPGTRLLVL.

This clonotype was seen a handful of times. The chain uses TRBV19 and TRBJ1-6; D unresolved. Trimming left V 7 bases short and J 5 bases short, with 12 bases between. The CDR3 contains 14 residues. Germline CDR1 is LNHDA and CDR2 is SQIVND (reference sequence). In DNA, the CDR3 is TGTGCCAGTAAATCTGAGGAGCATAATTCACCCCTCCACTTT. Translating gives CASKSEEHNSPLHF.

V usage is TRBV12-3 or TRBV12-4 and J usage is TRBJ1-6, with D possibly matching TRBD1 (5 bases). Trimming removed 5 bases from V and 7 bases from J, with 21 bases in between. The length of the CDR3 is 17 residues. CDR3 coding DNA: TGTGCCAGCAGTCTAGACCCCCGGGACGGACAAAATTCACCCCTCCACTTT. Translated: CASSLDPRDGQNSPLHF.

The chain couples TRBV19 to TRBJ2-1; D call uncertain. Germline lookup yields CDR1 LNHDA and CDR2 SQIVND (reference sequence). CDR3 size: 12 residues. V lost 7 bases and J lost 4, with 8 bases in between. CDR3 DNA: TGTGCCAGTAACAAGGGTTACAATGAGCAGTTCTTC. It is translated as CASNKGYNEQFF. Full variable domain (remainder filled in from reference TRBV19 and TRBJ2-1): DGGITQSPKYLFRKEGQNVTLSCEQNLNHDAMYWYRQDPGQGLRLIYYSQIVNDFQKGDIAEGYSVSREKKESFPLTVTSAQKNPTAFYLCASNKGYNEQFFGPGTRLTVL.

The chain is built from TRBV6-5 and TRBJ2-1; no clear D. The CDR3 sequence is 13 residues long. In germline, CDR1 is MNHEY, CDR2 SVGAGI. V lost 0 bases to trimming and J lost 7 bases, with 7 bases between them. CDR3 loop: CASSYSGPNEQFF. The CDR3 DNA reads as TGTGCCAGCAGTTACTCCGGTCCGAATGAGCAGTTCTTC.